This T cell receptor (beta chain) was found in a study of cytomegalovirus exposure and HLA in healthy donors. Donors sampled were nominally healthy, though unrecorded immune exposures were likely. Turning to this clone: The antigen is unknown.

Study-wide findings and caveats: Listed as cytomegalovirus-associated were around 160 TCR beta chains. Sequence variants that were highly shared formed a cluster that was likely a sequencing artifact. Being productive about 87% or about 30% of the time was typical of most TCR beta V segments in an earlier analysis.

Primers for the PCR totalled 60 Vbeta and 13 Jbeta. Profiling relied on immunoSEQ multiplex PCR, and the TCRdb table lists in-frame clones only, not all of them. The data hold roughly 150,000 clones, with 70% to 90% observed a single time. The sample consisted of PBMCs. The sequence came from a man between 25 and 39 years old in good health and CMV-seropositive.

Written as DNA, the CDR3 is TGTGCCAGCAGCTCCCGGACTAGCGGGTCCACGCAGTATTTT. The encoded protein is CASSSRTSGSTQYF. This chain connects TRBV11-2 to TRBJ2-3, with 11 positions matching TRBD2. V was clipped by 4 bases and J by 9 bases; unmatched bases: 6. Germline assignment: CDR1 SGHAT and CDR2 FQNNGV. The CDR3 consists of 14 residues.